These 32 T cell receptor beta chains were sequenced from one sample in a study of human T cells and chemical hapten exposure. TCRdb reprocessed the RACE reads via MiXCR and lists one record per CDR3 protein. This sample has roughly 160,000 distinct CDR3 sequences; about 14% occur once, and the top ten carry 1.5% to 2%. Time point reported: patch test 1, 2 weeks after DPC sensitization. Treatment defined: therapeutic diphenylcyclopropenone sensitization with weekly scalp DPC. This sample comprised whole blood, obtained in connection with sensitization to the hapten diphenylcyclopropenone (DPC). These receptors all stem from a woman in her thirties with alopecia areata. Some clones in this sample may be carry-over from other donors' samples.

The CDR3 region has the DNA TGTGCCAGCAGCGTAGGGGTACAGGGGCACCAAGAGACCCAGTACTTC. It codes for CASSVGVQGHQETQYF. This chain joins TRBV9 and TRBJ2-5, with 7 bases fitting TRBD1. The CDR3 is made up of 16 amino acids. Germline CDR1 SGDLS, CDR2 YYNGEE. V was pared by 0 bases and J by 0 bases, with 5 bases of the junction left unmatched. Complete variable domain (other parts from reference TRBV9 and TRBJ2-5): DSGVTQTPKHLITATGQRVTLRCSPRSGDLSVYWYQQSLDQGLQFLIQYYNGEERAKGNILERFSAQQFPDLHSELNLSSLELGDSALYFCASSVGVQGHQETQYFGPGTRLLVL.

This clonotype was seen at least ten times. The chain has TRBV20-1 and TRBJ1-5, with 7 bases fitting TRBD1. This CDR3 comprises 14 residues. Germline lookup yields CDR1 DFQATT and CDR2 SNEGSKA (reference sequence). The ends lost 1 base at V and 2 bases at J; junction bases unmatched: 2. CDR3 DNA: TGCAGTGCTAGAGGACAGGGAGGCAATCAGCCCCAGCATTTT. It is translated as CSARGQGGNQPQHF.

The sample holds a few counts of this clonotype. The rearrangement uses TRBV27 and TRBJ1-2, with D possibly TRBD1 on 5 matching bases. The CDR3 sequence is 15 residues long. Per the germline V gene, CDR1 is MNHEY and CDR2 is SMNVEV (reference sequence). Trimming took 2 bases from V and 4 from J, leaving 14 bases between them. The CDR3 here is CASSLRFGGPYGYTF. CDR3 bases: TGTGCCAGCAGTTTAAGGTTTGGGGGTCCCTATGGCTACACCTTC.

This clonotype was counted between two and nine times. The chain joins TRBV12-3 or TRBV12-4 to TRBJ1-1; D gene uncertain. The CDR3 has 14 amino acids. V dropped 7 bases and J dropped 4 bases, with 16 bases sitting between them. The CDR3 bases are TGTGCCAGCACAAGGACTGCTCTGGGCACTGAAGCTTTCTTT. This codes for CASTRTALGTEAFF.

This chain links TRBV5-4 with TRBJ1-1; D is perhaps TRBD1 (5 bases). The V end was cut by 2 bases, the J end by 4 bases, with 15 bases between. Germline CDR1 and CDR2: SGHNT and YYREEE (reference sequence). CDR3 size: 15 residues. The CDR3 region is CASSFPPAGRTEAFF. Here the CDR3 DNA reads TGTGCCAGCAGCTTCCCTCCGGCAGGGCGCACTGAAGCTTTCTTT.

There are a few counts of this clonotype. The chain recombines TRBV28 with TRBJ2-7; 8 bases match TRBD1. The CDR3 has 15 residues. Per germline, CDR1 MDHEN and CDR2 SYDVKM. Unmatched junction bases numbered 6, after V lost 1 base and J lost 4 bases. The CDR3 is CASSLFSGQEYEQYF. The CDR3 DNA is TGTGCCAGCAGTTTATTCTCGGGACAGGAGTACGAGCAGTACTTC.

The J gene is TRBJ2-1, the V gene TRBV7-2, with TRBD2 identical over 8 bases. Losses at the gene ends were 5 bases for V and 6 bases for J; bases not matched to a gene: 9. The CDR3 has 15 residues. Germline V lookup: CDR1 SGHTA, CDR2 FQGNSA. The CDR3 nucleotides read TGTGCCAGCAGCCCCAGGGTAGCGGGATCCAATGAGCAGTTCTTC. Protein sequence: CASSPRVAGSNEQFF. Full variable domain (remainder filled in from reference TRBV7-2 and TRBJ2-1): GAGVSQSPSNKVTEKGKDVELRCDPISGHTALYWYRQSLGQGLEFLIYFQGNSAPDKSGLPSDRFSAERTGGSVSTLTIQRTQQEDSAVYLCASSPRVAGSNEQFFGPGTRLTVL.

The V and J genes are TRBV20-1 and TRBJ1-3, with D tentatively TRBD1 (6 bases). Between the trimmed V and J ends, which lost 3 bases and 8 bases, there was a span of 8 bases. The CDR3 loop spans 11 amino acids. Germline-derived CDR1 and CDR2 are DFQATT and SNEGSKA (reference sequence). CDR3 nucleotides: TGCAGTGCTAGGTCAGGGGACACCATATATTTT. It encodes CSARSGDTIYF.

The chain links TRBV20-1 to TRBJ2-3; 12 nucleotides line up with TRBD2. Germline trimming cut 5 bases from V and 2 bases from J; bases unmatched to any gene: 5. Looked up from germline, CDR1 is DFQATT and CDR2 is SNEGSKA (reference sequence). This CDR3 has 15 residues. CDR3 DNA sequence: TGCAGTGCTCCTCGGACTAGCGGGGACACAGATACGCAGTATTTT. Protein product: CSAPRTSGDTDTQYF.

This chain connects TRBV2 to TRBJ1-1; a possible D gene is TRBD1 (5 bases). V lost 6 bases, J lost 1 base, and 9 bases lay in between. The germline gives CDR1 SNHLY, CDR2 FYNNEI. This CDR3 is built from 13 residues. This CDR3 reads CASRIRGNTEAFF. CDR3 DNA: TGTGCCAGCAGGATAAGGGGGAACACTGAAGCTTTCTTT.

This chain joins TRBV28 and TRBJ1-6; TRBD1 might be the D (5 bases). The V end lost 6 bases, the J end lost 7 bases, and 7 bases lay between the germline ends. The CDR3 is 12 amino acids. Germline values: CDR1 MDHEN, CDR2 SYDVKM. The CDR3 loop is CASSGGNSPLHF. The CDR3 DNA follows: TGTGCCAGCAGCGGGGGGAATTCACCCCTCCACTTT. The full variable domain, with the rest looked up from reference TRBV28 and TRBJ1-6, is DVKVTQSSRYLVKRTGEKVFLECVQDMDHENMFWYRQDPGLGLRLIYFSYDVKMKEKGDIPEGYSVSREKKERFSLILESASTNQTSMYLCASSGGNSPLHFGNGTRLTVT.

The rearrangement links TRBV7-8 to TRBJ2-3; D unclear. CDR1 and CDR2 (germline): SGHVS, FQNEAQ. The CDR3 consists of 15 residues. The V and J ends lost 4 bases and 2 bases respectively, with 13 bases between them. The CDR3 reads CASSSRGAATDTQYF. The CDR3 DNA follows: TGTGCCAGCAGCTCCCGCGGAGCCGCCACAGATACGCAGTATTTT.

The chain recombines TRBV4-2 with TRBJ2-7, with D unresolved. The CDR3 has 15 residues. Germline CDR1 and CDR2: LGHNA and YNFKEQ. The germline V and J ends were trimmed by 0 bases and 7 bases, with 16 bases remaining between them. In DNA, the CDR3 is TGTGCCAGCAGCCAAGATTGGGGATACTTGGGTGAGCAGTACTTC. Its translation: CASSQDWGYLGEQYF.

The chain joins TRBV3-1 to TRBJ2-7, with a possible D match to TRBD1 (5 bases). Trimming left V 3 bases short and J 1 base short, with 16 bases between. CDR3 length: 16 residues. CDR1 and CDR2 (germline): LGHDT, YNNKEL (reference sequence). CDR3 sequence reads: CASSQLAGPGSYEQYF. The CDR3 DNA follows: TGTGCCAGCAGCCAGTTAGCAGGGCCAGGGTCCTACGAGCAGTACTTC.

This chain joins TRBV28 and TRBJ2-5, with a possible D match to TRBD1 (7 bases). The CDR3 totals 14 residues. V shed 7 bases and J shed 3 bases, with 15 bases lying between them. Looked up from germline, CDR1 is MDHEN and CDR2 is SYDVKM. CDR3: CASTPGGQKETQYF. In nucleotides, the CDR3 is TGTGCCAGCACCCCCGGGGGACAGAAAGAGACCCAGTACTTC.

The rearrangement joins TRBV27 to TRBJ2-3, with TRBD2 matching over 7 bases. Germline V CDR1 and CDR2: MNHEY, SMNVEV (reference sequence). The CDR3 consists of 13 residues. The junction had 4 bases not matched to a gene; V was cut back by 8 bases and J by 2 bases. The CDR3 spells CASRDYNTDTQYF. In DNA form, the CDR3 reads TGTGCCAGCCGGGACTACAACACAGATACGCAGTATTTT.

This chain links TRBV11-2 with TRBJ2-3; 13 bases line up with TRBD2. In germline, CDR1 is SGHAT, CDR2 FQNNGV. This CDR3 region has 17 residues. V lost 5 bases and J lost 1; bases outside the gene matches: 6. The CDR3 DNA sequence: TGTGCCAGCAGCCTACTAGCGGGGGGGCTCGGCACAGATACGCAGTATTTT. Amino acid sequence: CASSLLAGGLGTDTQYF.

This clonotype occurred many times. The chain carries TRBV5-1 and TRBJ2-1; 8 positions match TRBD2. V lost 3 bases, J lost 1 base, and 6 bases stayed unmatched. This CDR3 is built from 16 residues. The germline CDR1 and CDR2 sequences are SGHRS and YFSETQ. CDR3 sequence reads: CASSSSGGQSYNEQFF. Written as DNA, the CDR3 is TGCGCCAGCAGCTCCAGCGGGGGCCAATCCTACAATGAGCAGTTCTTC. Using reference TRBV5-1 and TRBJ2-1 for the parts outside the CDR3, the full variable domain is KAGVTQTPRYLIKTRGQQVTLSCSPISGHRSVSWYQQTPGQGLQFLFEYFSETQRNKGNFPGRFSGRQFSNSRSEMNVSTLELGDSALYLCASSSSGGQSYNEQFFGPGTRLTVL.

The chain has TRBV3-1 and TRBJ2-7; no clear D gene. V was trimmed by 1 base and J by 9 bases, leaving 10 bases between them. This CDR3 is 12 amino acids long. CDR1 and CDR2 (germline): LGHDT, YNNKEL (reference sequence). The CDR3 loop is CASSQGPSVQYF. The CDR3 nucleotides read TGTGCCAGCAGCCAAGGCCCAAGCGTGCAGTACTTC.

This clonotype was observed a handful of times. The genes are TRBV29-1 and TRBJ2-2, with D perhaps given as TRBD1 or TRBD2 (5 bases each). The CDR3 loop spans 16 amino acids. Germline V CDR1 and CDR2: SQVTM, ANQGSEA. Trimming cost V 5 bases and J 4 bases, with 20 bases left between them. CDR3 nucleotide sequence: TGCAGCGTTCGGGGCCTAGGGCAGGGAAGCACCGGGGAGCTGTTTTTT. Encoded protein: CSVRGLGQGSTGELFF.

The V gene is TRBV3-2, the J gene TRBJ1-1. TRBV3-2 is assigned pseudogene status. This CDR3 region has 19 residues. The CDR3 coding sequence is TGTGCCAGCAGCCAAGTAGACGTACCGGAGGGTGGGGTGAACACTGAAGCTTTCTTT. It encodes CASSQVDVPEGGVNTEAFF.

The V call is TRBV28, the J call TRBJ1-1, with no clear D. V lost 5 bases and J lost 4, with 17 bases in between. The CDR3 has 15 residues. CDR1 MDHEN and CDR2 SYDVKM come from the germline V gene. The CDR3 loop reads CASSPPGAVRTEAFF. CDR3 in DNA: TGTGCCAGCAGTCCTCCCGGAGCGGTTCGCACTGAAGCTTTCTTT.

In its sample, this clonotype was seen a few times. The gene calls are TRBV20-1 and TRBJ1-5; possible D gene TRBD1, 6 bases. Germline values: CDR1 DFQATT, CDR2 SNEGSKA (reference sequence). CDR3 length equals 13 residues. V lost 2 bases, J lost 5 bases, and 10 bases lay in between. The CDR3 sequence is CSARTGTDQPQHF. The CDR3, as DNA: TGCAGTGCTAGAACAGGGACCGATCAGCCCCAGCATTTT.

The rearrangement joins TRBV6-1 to TRBJ1-1; D is ambiguous. The CDR3 spans 13 residues. Germline-derived CDR1 and CDR2 are MNHNS and SASEGT. Trimming pared 2 bases from V and 6 bases from J, leaving 10 bases between. CDR3 protein: CASSERVTAEAFF. The CDR3 DNA reads TGTGCCAGCAGTGAAAGAGTAACCGCTGAAGCTTTCTTT.

This clonotype was recorded a few times. The J gene is TRBJ2-5, the V gene TRBV7-8; 10 bases match TRBD2. V gave up 2 bases and J gave up 9 bases; unmatched junction bases: 12. This CDR3 region has 16 residues. Germline values: CDR1 SGHVS, CDR2 FQNEAQ. CDR3 sequence (DNA): TGTGCCAGCAGCTTAAGCTCTAGCGGGGGCCTACAGGCCCAGTACTTC. Translation gives CASSLSSSGGLQAQYF.

This clonotype was counted many times. This chain connects TRBV28 to TRBJ1-2, with TRBD1 matching over 7 bases. The CDR3 totals 13 residues. J was trimmed by 3 bases and V by 8 bases; bases with no gene match: 6. Looked up from germline, CDR1 is MDHEN and CDR2 is SYDVKM. The CDR3 reads CASETGTDYGYTF. DNA for the CDR3: TGTGCCAGCGAGACAGGGACGGACTATGGCTACACCTTC.

Ten or more counts support this clonotype. The rearrangement joins TRBV3-1 to TRBJ1-5; TRBD1 agrees at 7 bases. This CDR3 comprises 16 residues. With 5 bases clipped from V and 1 base from J, the junction kept 8 bases outside the gene matches. Per germline, CDR1 LGHDT and CDR2 YNNKEL (reference sequence). The CDR3 is CASSMTGPGSNQPQHF. The CDR3 DNA follows: TGTGCCAGCAGCATGACAGGGCCTGGGAGCAATCAGCCCCAGCATTTT. Filled out from reference TRBV3-1 and TRBJ1-5, the complete variable domain reads DTAVSQTPKYLVTQMGNDKSIKCEQNLGHDTMYWYKQDSKKFLKIMFSYNNKELIINETVPNRFSPKSPDKAHLNLHINSLELGDSAVYFCASSMTGPGSNQPQHFGDGTRLSIL.

At least ten counts were recorded for this clonotype. The chain joins TRBV7-3 to TRBJ1-2; D not resolved. V lost 2 bases to trimming and J lost 2 bases, with 6 bases between them. The length of the CDR3 is 13 residues. From germline, CDR1 is SGHTA and CDR2 FQGTGA. CDR3 DNA: TGTGCCAGCAGCTTAGACGGAAACTATGGCTACACCTTC. This encodes CASSLDGNYGYTF.

This clonotype was counted only a few times. J is TRBJ1-3 and V is TRBV5-1; 7 bases align to TRBD1. The CDR3 has 17 residues. The V and J ends lost 0 bases and 4 bases, in that order; junction bases with no gene match: 10. The germline V gene has CDR1 SGHRS and CDR2 YFSETQ. The CDR3 DNA reads as TGCGCCAGCAGCTTGGTTGGACAGGATCGATCGGGAAACACCATATATTTT. It encodes CASSLVGQDRSGNTIYF.

This rearrangement joins TRBV28 to TRBJ2-3; possible D gene TRBD2, 7 bases. The ends were cut back, 9 bases at V and 3 bases at J, with 13 bases in the middle. Per germline, CDR1 MDHEN and CDR2 SYDVKM. CDR3 size: 13 residues. CDR3 amino acids: CASRGGGTDTQYF. As DNA, the CDR3 is TGTGCCAGTAGAGGGGGGGGAACAGATACGCAGTATTTT.

The gene calls are TRBV20-1 and TRBJ1-1; D unclear. CDR1 DFQATT and CDR2 SNEGSKA come from the germline V gene (reference sequence). V was pared by 0 bases and J by 0 bases, with 5 bases between. CDR3 length: 13 amino acids. CDR3 amino acids: CSARDYMNTEAFF. CDR3 nucleotide sequence: TGCAGTGCTAGAGATTACATGAACACTGAAGCTTTCTTT.

This clonotype was counted at least ten times. The rearrangement links TRBV12-3 or TRBV12-4 to TRBJ2-1; D call uncertain. V was shortened by 2 bases and J by 6 bases, with 11 bases between the two germline ends. This CDR3 is built from 14 residues. DNA of the CDR3: TGTGCCAGCAGTTTACACCTCAACGGCAATGAGCAGTTCTTC. Encoded protein: CASSLHLNGNEQFF.